This T cell receptor beta chain was observed in a study of T cells expressing NK-cell markers. Study background: Sequenced donors, eight in total, included seven who were HCMV-seropositive and one who was seronegative.

TCRdb reprocessed the 5' RACE reads and stores each CDR3 protein as one record, lacking DNA. The table for this sample gives 200,000 to 300,000 distinct CDR3 sequences. CDR1 is SEHNR and CDR2 is FQNEAQ in the germline V gene (reference sequence). There are 14 residues in the CDR3. The chain uses TRBV7-9 and TRBJ2-1; the D call from TCRdb, TRBD2, cannot be confirmed without DNA. The sequencing input was blood T cells: a sorted CD56 or NKG2C T cell subset, CD4+ or CD8+ T cells, or bulk PBMC T cells (not recorded which). The receptor comes from a man between 18 and 29 years old in good health. CDR3: CASSLDGRANEQFF.